The rows below give T cell receptor beta chains drawn from one sample of a study of blood T cell repertoires in COVID-19. Repertoires were generated with immunoSEQ multiplex PCR, while TCRdb's copy carries only in-frame clones and drops some. Among around 620,000 clones listed, 75% to 90% were seen once. Material for sequencing was peripheral blood. Source of these receptors: a woman aged 18-35 years with acute or convalescent COVID-19. The conserved cysteine and the conserved F or W are not part of the CDR3 here. The order of the fields is CDR3 length, clone size, D gene, J gene, V gene, CDR3 protein. A D gene is named only where the DNA matches it firmly. Some rows mark clone size as missing; the rest say once, few, many or name a class of expanded clone.

>11|once|NA|TRBJ2-7|TRBV2
ASYSGVSYEQY
>12|NA|NA|TRBJ1-2|TRBV6-5
ASRSRSLDYGYT
>12|NA|TRBD1|TRBJ1-4|TRBV7-6
ASSFGTGGKKLF
>13|few|TRBD1|TRBJ2-2|TRBV6-4
ASSDGGQGTGELF
>14|NA|TRBD1|TRBJ1-3|TRBV9
ASSVGWDSSGNTIY
>10|NA|NA|TRBJ1-2|TRBV5-1
ASSLTGNGYT
>12|NA|NA|TRBJ1-2|TRBV6-5
ASKSTGSRDGYT
>10|NA|NA|TRBJ1-1|TRBV11-2
ASSQRDTEAF
>13|NA|TRBD1|TRBJ1-2|TRBV4-1
ASSKIAFTGAQET
>15|once|TRBD2|TRBJ2-3|TRBV4-3
ASSQWAAGGPEDTQY
>13|once|NA|TRBJ1-4|TRBV27
ASRMEGRGSEKLF
>13|NA|TRBD1|TRBJ2-5|TRBV5-1
ASSSGTGGPETQY
>12|NA|NA|TRBJ1-1|TRBV29-1
SVLDDRLNTEAF
>12|once|TRBD1|TRBJ2-1|TRBV5-1
ASRGTGGHNEQF
>11|few|NA|TRBJ2-1|TRBV9
ASSVDLNNEQF
>13|NA|TRBD2|TRBJ2-1|TRBV5-1
ASSMGLAGLEGQF
>9|once|NA|TRBJ1-4|TRBV12-3/TRBV12-4
ASSLLEKLF
>13|NA|NA|TRBJ1-4|TRBV28
ASKRFGQGDEKLF
>11|NA|TRBD1|TRBJ1-1|TRBV2
ATPGGRDTEAF
>15|NA|TRBD1|TRBJ1-2|TRBV27
ASSLFGTGVGVYGYT
>14|NA|NA|TRBJ1-4|TRBV15
ATSRDRAGPSEKLF
>16|NA|TRBD1|TRBJ2-1|TRBV24-1
ATSEQLPPGQLRDEQF
>14|once|TRBD1|TRBJ2-5|TRBV18
ASSPGQGGSGETQY
>13|NA|NA|TRBJ2-2|TRBV30
AWTGGNFVTGELF
>13|NA|NA|TRBJ1-2|TRBV5-6
ASSSVGGDDYGYT
>12|NA|TRBD1|TRBJ2-1|TRBV24-1
ATSRDRDVYEQF
>10|few|TRBD1|TRBJ1-1|TRBV19
ATRQGNTEAF
>9|NA|NA|TRBJ1-2|TRBV30
AWSGGYGYT
>13|once|TRBD1|TRBJ1-2|TRBV7-2
ASSNPGQANYGYT
>11|NA|NA|TRBJ2-5|TRBV30
AWSPSVHETQY
>15|NA|TRBD1|TRBJ1-1|TRBV24-1
ATSDSGQGPLGTEAF
>15|NA|TRBD1|TRBJ2-1|TRBV6-2/TRBV6-3
ASSYSGGRGSANEQF
>13|NA|TRBD1|TRBJ1-2|TRBV2
ASETGTGGDYGYT
>14|NA|TRBD2|TRBJ2-1|TRBV6-5
ASSYSGGGSYNEQF
>14|NA|NA|TRBJ1-3|TRBV5-8
ASSRAGRPSGNTIY
>12|NA|NA|TRBJ2-7|TRBV5-1
ASSFLTGSYEQY
>10|NA|NA|TRBJ1-6|TRBV29-1
SVETLEGPLH
>17|once|TRBD2|TRBJ2-2|TRBV7-2
ASSPRLAGGRSNTGELF
>12|NA|TRBD1|TRBJ1-5|TRBV3-1/TRBV3-2
ASSFGQGDQPQH
>14|NA|NA|TRBJ1-2|TRBV7-8
ASSLIQGFSNYGYT
>9|once|NA|TRBJ2-7|TRBV2
ASSGMEEQY
>13|NA|TRBD1|TRBJ1-5|TRBV6-2/TRBV6-3
ASSYHGQGNQPQH